This T cell receptor (beta chain) was found in a study of T cells after yellow fever vaccination. For the study at large: Any fraction with a low cell number was prepared using SMART-Seq v4 Ultra Low Input. Study-wide findings and caveats: Overall, a small share of clonotypes was seen in both CD4 and CD8 compartments. Any FACS-sorted repertoire could hold abundant clonotypes that contaminate it from the bulk population. After the booster, 96% of CD4 and approximately 87% of CD8 primary-response clones were re-detected.

One entry per CDR3 protein, called by TCRdb with MiXCR from the 5' RACE reads. The top ten clones hold about a third of a sample with approximately 160,000 distinct CDR3 sequences, roughly a tenth of them seen once. On this clonotype: Its target is not known.

The specimen comprised CD8+ T cells sorted from PBMCs, sampled 45 days after the yellow fever booster vaccination. This clonotype was sampled from a man younger than 35 who received the YFV17D yellow fever vaccine.

CDR3 coding DNA: TGTGCCAGCAGCCAAGTGGGCAAAGCTGAAGCTTTCTTT. It codes for CASSQVGKAEAFF. V gene TRBV14 combines with J gene TRBJ1-1; unclear D gene. The CDR3 contains 13 residues. V was clipped by 1 base and J by 6 bases, with 9 bases between them. Germline values: CDR1 SGHDN, CDR2 FVKESK.